This TCR beta chain was retrieved from a study of T cells in Graves' hyperthyroidism and ophthalmopathy. The CDR3 length is 13 residues. Germline V gene data show CDR1 as MNHEY and CDR2 as SVGAGI. The V gene lost 3 bases and the J gene lost 4 bases, with 6 bases spanning the gap. This clonotype has ten or more counts. Its antigen remains unidentified. TCR beta CDR3 sequences were amplified from RNA transcripts. Carried out on the TCR CDR3, a first-round RT-PCR used the HTBI primer set. MiXCR was run by TCRdb on the multiplex PCR reads, yielding one entry per CDR3 protein. The profile covers 600,000 to 700,000 distinct CDR3 sequences, with just under 45% appearing a single time and 6.5% to 9% taken by the ten largest. Clinical symptoms, serum thyroxine, TRAb, thyroid ultrasound and orbital computed tomography informed diagnoses. Broader study findings: Using 13 V-J features, a model discriminated ophthalmopathy from stable hyperthyroidism. Blood samples included most of the expanded thyroid clonotypes exceeding 0.001.

The chain employs TRBV6-5 and TRBJ2-2; D gene ambiguous. The sequenced material came from peripheral blood or thyroid tissue (not recorded which). The sequence was collected from an adult man with Graves' disease, either hyperthyroidism or ophthalmopathy (not recorded which). The CDR3 reads CASSYEVTGELFF. CDR3 DNA sequence: TGTGCCAGCAGTTATGAGGTCACCGGGGAGCTGTTTTTT.